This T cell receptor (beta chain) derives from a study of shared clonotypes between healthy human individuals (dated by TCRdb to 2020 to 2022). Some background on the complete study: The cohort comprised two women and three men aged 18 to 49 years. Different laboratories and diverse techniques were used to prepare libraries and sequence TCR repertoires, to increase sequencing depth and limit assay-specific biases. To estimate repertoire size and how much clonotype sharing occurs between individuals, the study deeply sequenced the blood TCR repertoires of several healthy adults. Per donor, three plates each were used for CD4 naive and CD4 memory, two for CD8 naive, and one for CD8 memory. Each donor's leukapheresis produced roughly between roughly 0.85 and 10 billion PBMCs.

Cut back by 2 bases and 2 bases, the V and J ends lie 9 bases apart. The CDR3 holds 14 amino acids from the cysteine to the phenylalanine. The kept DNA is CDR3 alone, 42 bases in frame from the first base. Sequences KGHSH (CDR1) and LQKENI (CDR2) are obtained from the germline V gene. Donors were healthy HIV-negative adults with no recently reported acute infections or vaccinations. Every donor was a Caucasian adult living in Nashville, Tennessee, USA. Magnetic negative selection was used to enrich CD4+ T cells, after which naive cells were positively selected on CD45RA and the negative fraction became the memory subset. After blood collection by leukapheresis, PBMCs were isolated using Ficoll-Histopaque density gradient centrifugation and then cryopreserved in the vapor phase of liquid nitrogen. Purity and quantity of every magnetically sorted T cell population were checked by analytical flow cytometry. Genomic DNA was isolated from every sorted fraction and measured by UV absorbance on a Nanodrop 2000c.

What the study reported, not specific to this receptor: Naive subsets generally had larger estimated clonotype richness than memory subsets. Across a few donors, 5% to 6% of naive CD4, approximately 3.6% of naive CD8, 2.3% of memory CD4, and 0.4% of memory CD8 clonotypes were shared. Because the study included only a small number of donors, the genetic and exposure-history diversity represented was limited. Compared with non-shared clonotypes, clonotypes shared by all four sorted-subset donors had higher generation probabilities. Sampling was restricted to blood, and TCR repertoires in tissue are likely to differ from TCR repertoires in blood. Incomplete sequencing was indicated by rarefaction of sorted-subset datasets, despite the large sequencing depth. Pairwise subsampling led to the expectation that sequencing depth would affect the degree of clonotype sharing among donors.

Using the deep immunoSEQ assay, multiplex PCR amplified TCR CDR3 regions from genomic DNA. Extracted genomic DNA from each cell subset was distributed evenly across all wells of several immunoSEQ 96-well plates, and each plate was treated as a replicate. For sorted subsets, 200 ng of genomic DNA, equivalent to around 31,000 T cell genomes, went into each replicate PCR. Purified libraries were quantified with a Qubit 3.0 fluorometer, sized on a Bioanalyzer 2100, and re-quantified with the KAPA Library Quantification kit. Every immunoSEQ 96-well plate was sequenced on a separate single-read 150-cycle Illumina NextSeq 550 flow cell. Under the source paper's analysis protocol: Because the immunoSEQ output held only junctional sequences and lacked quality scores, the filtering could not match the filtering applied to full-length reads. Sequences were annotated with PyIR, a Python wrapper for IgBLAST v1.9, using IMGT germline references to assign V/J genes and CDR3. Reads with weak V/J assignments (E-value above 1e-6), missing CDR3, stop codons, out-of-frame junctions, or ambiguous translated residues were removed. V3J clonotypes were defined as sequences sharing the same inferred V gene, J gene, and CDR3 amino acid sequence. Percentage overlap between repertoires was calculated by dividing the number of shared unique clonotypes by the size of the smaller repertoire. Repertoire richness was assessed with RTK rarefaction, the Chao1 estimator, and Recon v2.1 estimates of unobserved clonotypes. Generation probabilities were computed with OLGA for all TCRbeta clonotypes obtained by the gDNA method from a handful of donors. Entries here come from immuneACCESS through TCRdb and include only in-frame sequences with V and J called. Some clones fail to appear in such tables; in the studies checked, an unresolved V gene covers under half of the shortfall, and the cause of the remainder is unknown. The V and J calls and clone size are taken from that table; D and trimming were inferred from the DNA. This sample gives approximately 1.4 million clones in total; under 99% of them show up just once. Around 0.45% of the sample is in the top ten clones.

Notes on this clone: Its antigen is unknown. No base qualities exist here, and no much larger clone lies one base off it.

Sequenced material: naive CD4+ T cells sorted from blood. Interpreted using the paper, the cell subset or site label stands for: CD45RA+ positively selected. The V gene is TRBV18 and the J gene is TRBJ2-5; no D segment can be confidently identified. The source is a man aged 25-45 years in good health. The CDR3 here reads CASSPNIPQETQYF. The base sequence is TGTGCCAGCTCACCAAATATCCCGCAAGAGACCCAGTACTTC.